This TCR beta chain was sequenced during a study of OX40 agonist ivuxolimab in advanced cancers. CDR1 and CDR2 (germline): GTSNPN, SVGIG (reference sequence). Between the trimmed V and J ends, which lost 4 bases and 4 bases, there was a span of 13 bases. The CDR3 is 13 residues long. Data came from immunoSEQ multiplex PCR; TCRdb stores just in-frame clones and leaves some out. The sample records more than 50,000 clones, 70% to 90% being singletons. A few counts support this clone. The sample consisted of CD4+ or CD8+ T cells sorted from blood, taken in a trial of the OX40 agonist ivuxolimab. This chain uses TRBV30 with TRBJ1-2; D gene unclear. This clonotype originated in an adult with an advanced solid tumor such as melanoma, head and neck, liver or kidney cancer. CDR3 nucleotide sequence: TGTGCCTGGACGGTGCAGGTTTCCTATGGCTACACCTTC. Protein sequence: CAWTVQVSYGYTF.